This T cell receptor (beta chain) appears in the sequencing data of a study of shared clonotypes between healthy human individuals. Study-wide findings and caveats: The study found lower generation probabilities in non-shared clonotypes than in those shared by all four donors.

J gave up 5 bases and V 6 bases, and 12 bases lay outside the gene matches. This CDR3 contains 15 residues. Germline V CDR1 and CDR2: MDHEN, SYDVKM. Healthy HIV-negative adults with no recent acute infections or vaccinations were recruited as donors. TCRdb's table, derived via immunoSEQ multiplex PCR, lists solely in-frame clones and lacks some. The data show 2 million to 2.5 million clones, around 95% seen once. Notes on this clone: What it binds is unknown.

The clonotype was recovered from a man between 18 and 35 years old in good health. Sequences were obtained from naive CD4+ T cells sorted from blood. Documented subset: CD45RA+ positively selected. The V and J genes are TRBV28 and TRBJ2-5; the match to TRBD1 covers 7 bases. The CDR3 sequence: CASRTQGDLGETQYF. For the CDR3, the DNA is TGTGCCAGCAGGACCCAGGGGGACCTTGGGGAGACCCAGTACTTC.